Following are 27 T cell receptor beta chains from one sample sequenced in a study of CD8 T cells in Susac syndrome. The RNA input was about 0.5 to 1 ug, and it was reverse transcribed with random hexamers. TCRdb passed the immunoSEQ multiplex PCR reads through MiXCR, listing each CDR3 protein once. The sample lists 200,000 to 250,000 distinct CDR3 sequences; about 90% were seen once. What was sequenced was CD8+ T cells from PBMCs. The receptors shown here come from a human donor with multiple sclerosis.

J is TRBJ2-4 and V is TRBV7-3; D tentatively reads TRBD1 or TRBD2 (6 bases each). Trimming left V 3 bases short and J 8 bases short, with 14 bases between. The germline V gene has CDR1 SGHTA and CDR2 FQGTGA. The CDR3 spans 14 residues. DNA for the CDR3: TGTGCCAGCAGCTTGACCGGGGGCGGCGACATTCAGTACTTC. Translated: CASSLTGGGDIQYF.

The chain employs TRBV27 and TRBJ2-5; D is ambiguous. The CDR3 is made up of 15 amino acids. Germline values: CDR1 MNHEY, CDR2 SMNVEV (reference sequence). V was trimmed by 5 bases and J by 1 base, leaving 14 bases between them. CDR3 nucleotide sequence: TGTGCCAGCAGTCTGCAAGGCTGGGCCCAAGAGACCCAGTACTTC. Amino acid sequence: CASSLQGWAQETQYF.

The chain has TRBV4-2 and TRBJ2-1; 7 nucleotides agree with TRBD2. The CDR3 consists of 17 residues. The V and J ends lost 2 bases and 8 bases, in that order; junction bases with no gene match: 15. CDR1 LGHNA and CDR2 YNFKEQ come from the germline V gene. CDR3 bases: TGTGCCAGCAGCCAACGGCTGCCCGCGGGAGAGGAGGATGAGCAGTTCTTC. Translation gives CASSQRLPAGEEDEQFF.

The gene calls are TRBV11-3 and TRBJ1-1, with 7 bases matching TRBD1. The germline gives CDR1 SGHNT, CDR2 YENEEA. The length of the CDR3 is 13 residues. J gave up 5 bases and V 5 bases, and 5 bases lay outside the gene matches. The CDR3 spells CASSVRGSTEAFF. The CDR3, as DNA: TGTGCCAGCAGCGTCAGGGGGAGTACTGAAGCTTTCTTT.

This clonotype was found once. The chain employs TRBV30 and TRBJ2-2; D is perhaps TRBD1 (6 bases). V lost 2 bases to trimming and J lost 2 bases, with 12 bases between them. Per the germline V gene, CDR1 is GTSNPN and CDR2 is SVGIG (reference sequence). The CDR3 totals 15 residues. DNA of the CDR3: TGTGCCTGGAGTCCCGGGACACTAAACACCGGGGAGCTGTTTTTT. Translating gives CAWSPGTLNTGELFF.

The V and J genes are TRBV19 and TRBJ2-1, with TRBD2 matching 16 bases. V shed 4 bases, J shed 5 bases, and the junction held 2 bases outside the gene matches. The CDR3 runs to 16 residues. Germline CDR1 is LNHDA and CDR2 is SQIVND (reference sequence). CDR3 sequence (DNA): TGTGCCAGTAGTACCGGGACTAGCGGGAGGGACAATGAGCAGTTCTTC. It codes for CASSTGTSGRDNEQFF.

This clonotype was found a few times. CDR3 nucleotides: TGCGCCAGCAGCCAAGAGGCAGGGAACACTGAAGCTTTCTTT. Translated: CASSQEAGNTEAFF. This sequence joins TRBV4-3 and TRBJ1-1; no clear D gene. Germline values: CDR1 LGHNA, CDR2 YSLEER. Trimming pared 0 bases from V and 1 base from J, leaving 6 bases between. The length of the CDR3 is 14 residues.

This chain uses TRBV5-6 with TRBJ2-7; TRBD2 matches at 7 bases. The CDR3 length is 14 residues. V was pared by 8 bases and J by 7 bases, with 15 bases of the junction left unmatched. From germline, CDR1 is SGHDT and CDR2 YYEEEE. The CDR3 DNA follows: TGTGCCAGTACCATCCTTGCGGGAGTGAGGGAGCAGTACTTC. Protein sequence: CASTILAGVREQYF. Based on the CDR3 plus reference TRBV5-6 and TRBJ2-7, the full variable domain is DAGVTQSPTHLIKTRGQQVTLRCSPKSGHDTVSWYQQALGQGPQFIFQYYEEEERQRGNFPDRFSGHQFPNYSSELNVNALLLGDSALYLCASTILAGVREQYFGPGTRLTVT.

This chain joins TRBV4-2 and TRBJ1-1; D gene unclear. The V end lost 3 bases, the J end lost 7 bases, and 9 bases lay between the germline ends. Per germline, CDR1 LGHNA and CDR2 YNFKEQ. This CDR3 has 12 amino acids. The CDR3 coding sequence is TGTGCCAGCAGCCAGGGCAAGCGTGAAGCTTTCTTT. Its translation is CASSQGKREAFF.

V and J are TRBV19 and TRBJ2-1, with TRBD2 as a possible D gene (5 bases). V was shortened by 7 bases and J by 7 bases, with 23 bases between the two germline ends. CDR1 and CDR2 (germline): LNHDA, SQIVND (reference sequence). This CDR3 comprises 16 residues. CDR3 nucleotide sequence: TGTGCCAGTACCATAGAACCAGGACTCCGCATTAATGAGCAGTTCTTC. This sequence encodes CASTIEPGLRINEQFF.

In nucleotides, the CDR3 is TGTGCCAGCAGCTTGGAAGGGACAGGGGATTACGAGCAGTACTTC. Translating gives CASSLEGTGDYEQYF. The chain recombines TRBV13 with TRBJ2-7; 10 positions agree with TRBD1. The CDR3 runs 15 residues. Trimming took 3 bases from V and 4 from J; bases not matched to a gene: 6. Per the germline V gene, CDR1 is PRHDT and CDR2 is FYEKMQ (reference sequence).

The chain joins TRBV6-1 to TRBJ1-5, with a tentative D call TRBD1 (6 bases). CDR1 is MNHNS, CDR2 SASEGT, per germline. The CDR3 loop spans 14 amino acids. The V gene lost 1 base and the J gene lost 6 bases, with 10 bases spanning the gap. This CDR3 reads CASSEGRGFQPQHF. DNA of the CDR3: TGTGCCAGCAGTGAAGGTAGGGGGTTTCAGCCCCAGCATTTT.

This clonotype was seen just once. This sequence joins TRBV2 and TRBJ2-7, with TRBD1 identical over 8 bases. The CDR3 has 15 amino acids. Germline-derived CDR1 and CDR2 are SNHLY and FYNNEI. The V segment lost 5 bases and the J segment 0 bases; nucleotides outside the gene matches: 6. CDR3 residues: CASSSDRGVSYEQYF. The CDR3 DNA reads TGTGCCAGCAGTTCTGACAGGGGTGTCTCCTACGAGCAGTACTTC. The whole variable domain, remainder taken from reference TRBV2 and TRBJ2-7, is EPEVTQTPSHQVTQMGQEVILRCVPISNHLYFYWYRQILGQKVEFLVSFYNNEISEKSEIFDDQFSVERPDGSNFTLKIRSTKLEDSAMYFCASSSDRGVSYEQYFGPGTRLTVT.

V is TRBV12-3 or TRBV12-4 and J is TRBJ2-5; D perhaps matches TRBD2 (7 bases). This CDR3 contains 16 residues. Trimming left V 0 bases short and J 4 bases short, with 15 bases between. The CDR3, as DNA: TGTGCCAGCAGTTTAGCGCTGGGGGGGCGGGGAGAGACCCAGTACTTC. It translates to CASSLALGGRGETQYF.

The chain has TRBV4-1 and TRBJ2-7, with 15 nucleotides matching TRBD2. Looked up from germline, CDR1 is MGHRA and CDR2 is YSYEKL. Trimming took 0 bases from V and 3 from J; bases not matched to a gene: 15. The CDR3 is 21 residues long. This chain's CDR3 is CASSQDEDSGLAGGSGYEQYF. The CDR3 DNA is TGCGCCAGCAGCCAAGACGAAGACTCGGGACTAGCGGGAGGATCCGGCTACGAGCAGTACTTC.

The DNA of the CDR3 is TGTGCCAGCAGTTTCCTTGGGGATACGCAGTATTTT. As protein: CASSFLGDTQYF. The rearrangement links TRBV27 to TRBJ2-3; D call uncertain. V was cut by 3 bases and J by 6 bases, with 7 bases left in between. The germline CDR1 and CDR2 sequences are MNHEY and SMNVEV (reference sequence). The CDR3 runs to 12 residues.

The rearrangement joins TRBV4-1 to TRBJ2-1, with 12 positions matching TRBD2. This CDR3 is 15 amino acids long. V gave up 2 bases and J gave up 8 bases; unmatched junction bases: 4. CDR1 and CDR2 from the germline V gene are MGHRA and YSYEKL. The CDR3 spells CASSQRLAGDDEQFF. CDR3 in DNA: TGCGCCAGCAGCCAAAGACTAGCGGGAGACGATGAGCAGTTCTTC.

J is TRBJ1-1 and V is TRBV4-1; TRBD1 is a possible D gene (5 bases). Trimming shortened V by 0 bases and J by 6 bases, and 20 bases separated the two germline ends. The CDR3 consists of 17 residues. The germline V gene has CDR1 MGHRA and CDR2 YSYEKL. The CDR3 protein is CASSQDYASGVGAEAFF. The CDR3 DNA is TGCGCCAGCAGCCAAGATTACGCCTCGGGGGTAGGCGCTGAAGCTTTCTTT.

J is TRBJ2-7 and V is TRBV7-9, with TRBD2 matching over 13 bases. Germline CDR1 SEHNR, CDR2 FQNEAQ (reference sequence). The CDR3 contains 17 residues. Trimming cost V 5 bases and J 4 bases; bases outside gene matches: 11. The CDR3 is CASSHPTSGGGEYEQYF. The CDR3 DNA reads TGTGCCAGCAGCCATCCAACTAGCGGGGGGGGAGAATACGAGCAGTACTTC.

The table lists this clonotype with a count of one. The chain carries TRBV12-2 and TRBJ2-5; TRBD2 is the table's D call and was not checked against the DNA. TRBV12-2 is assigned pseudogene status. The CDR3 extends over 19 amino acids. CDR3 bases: TGTGCAAGTCGCTTAGAGGTGGCTAGCGGGGGCCAGTACCAAGAGACCCAGTACTTC. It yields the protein CASRLEVASGGQYQETQYF.

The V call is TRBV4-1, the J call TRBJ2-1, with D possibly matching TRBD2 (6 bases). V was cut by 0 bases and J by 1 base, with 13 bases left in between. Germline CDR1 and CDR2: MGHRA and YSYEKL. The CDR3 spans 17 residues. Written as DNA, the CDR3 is TGCGCCAGCAGCCAAGAGGACGCGGGGATGTCCTACAATGAGCAGTTCTTC. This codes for CASSQEDAGMSYNEQFF.

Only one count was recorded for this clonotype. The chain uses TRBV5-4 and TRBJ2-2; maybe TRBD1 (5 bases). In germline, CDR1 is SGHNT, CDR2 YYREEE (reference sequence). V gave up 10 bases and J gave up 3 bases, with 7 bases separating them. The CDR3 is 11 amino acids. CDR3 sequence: CASQDTGELFF. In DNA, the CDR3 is TGTGCCTCACAGGACACCGGGGAGCTGTTTTTT.

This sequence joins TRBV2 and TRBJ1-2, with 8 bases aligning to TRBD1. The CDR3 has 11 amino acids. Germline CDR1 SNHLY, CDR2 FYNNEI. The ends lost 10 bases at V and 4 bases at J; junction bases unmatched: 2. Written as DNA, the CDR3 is TGTGCCATCAGGGGGCCCTATGGCTACACCTTC. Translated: CAIRGPYGYTF.

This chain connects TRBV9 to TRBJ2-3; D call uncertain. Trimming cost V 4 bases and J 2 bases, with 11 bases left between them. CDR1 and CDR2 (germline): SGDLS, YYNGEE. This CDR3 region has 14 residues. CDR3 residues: CASSPASFTDTQYF. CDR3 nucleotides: TGTGCCAGCAGCCCAGCGTCCTTCACAGATACGCAGTATTTT.

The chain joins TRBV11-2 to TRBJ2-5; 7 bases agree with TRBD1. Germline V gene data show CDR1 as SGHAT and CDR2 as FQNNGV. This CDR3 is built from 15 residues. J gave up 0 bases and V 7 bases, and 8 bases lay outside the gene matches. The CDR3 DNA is TGTGCCAGCATGGGACAGAAACTCTACCAAGAGACCCAGTACTTC. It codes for CASMGQKLYQETQYF.

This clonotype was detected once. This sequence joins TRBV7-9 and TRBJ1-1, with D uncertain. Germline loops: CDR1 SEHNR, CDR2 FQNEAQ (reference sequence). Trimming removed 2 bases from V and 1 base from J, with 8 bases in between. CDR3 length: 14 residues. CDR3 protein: CASSLLDKNTEAFF. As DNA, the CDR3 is TGTGCCAGCAGCTTATTAGACAAGAACACTGAAGCTTTCTTT.

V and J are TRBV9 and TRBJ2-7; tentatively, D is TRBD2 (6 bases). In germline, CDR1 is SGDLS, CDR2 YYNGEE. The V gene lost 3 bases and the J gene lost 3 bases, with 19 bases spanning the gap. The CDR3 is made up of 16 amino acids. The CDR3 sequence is CASSGGEYGGNYEQYF. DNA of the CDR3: TGTGCCAGCAGCGGGGGGGAATACGGAGGGAACTACGAGCAGTACTTC.